Below are 20 T cell receptor beta chains sequenced from a single sample in a study of blood T cells in healthy people across ages. A second PCR of roughly 7 to 11 cycles used a sample-barcoded 5' primer and a J-beta primer mix. Via MiXCR, TCRdb re-called the 5' RACE reads, giving one row per CDR3 protein. This sample has some 1.5 million distinct CDR3 sequences, with 35% to 45% found just once. The source material was blood. All receptors come from a woman aged 18-35 years in good health.

This clonotype has a handful of counts. This sequence joins TRBV29-1 and TRBJ1-1; D possibly corresponds to TRBD1 (5 bases). The germline CDR1 and CDR2 sequences are SQVTM and ANQGSEA. V lost 7 bases and J 11 bases, leaving 14 bases between the germline ends. The CDR3 runs 10 residues. CDR3 coding DNA: TGCAGCGCAATAAGGGGACCCGCTTTCTTT. Its translation: CSAIRGPAFF. The variable domain in full, with the rest retrieved from reference TRBV29-1 and TRBJ1-1, is SAVISQKPSRDICQRGTSLTIQCQVDSQVTMMFWYRQQPGQSLTLIATANQGSEATYESGFVIDKFPISRPNLTFSTLTVSNMSPEDSSIYLCSAIRGPAFFGQGTRLTVV.

This clonotype was observed a handful of times. J is TRBJ2-1 and V is TRBV6-1, with 8 bases fitting TRBD2. V was pared by 7 bases and J by 9 bases, with 5 bases of the junction left unmatched. CDR3 length: 12 residues. Per germline, CDR1 MNHNS and CDR2 SASEGT. The CDR3 region has the DNA TGTGCCAGCACCTCGGGGGGGGTTGAGCAGTTCTTC. This gives the protein CASTSGGVEQFF.

The chain is built from TRBV27 and TRBJ2-3; D may be TRBD2 (7 bases). Germline loops: CDR1 MNHEY, CDR2 SMNVEV (reference sequence). CDR3 size: 14 residues. Trimming stripped 8 bases from V and 3 bases from J, with 15 bases between. The CDR3 protein is CASDRRGGTDTQYF. CDR3 nucleotide sequence: TGTGCCAGCGACCGGAGGGGGGGAACAGATACGCAGTATTTT.

The J gene is TRBJ2-3, the V gene TRBV25-1; D is unclear. The CDR3 runs 14 residues. Germline V CDR1 and CDR2: MGHDK, SYGVNS. Deletions cut 2 bases from V and 0 bases from J, with 6 bases between. CDR3 coding DNA: TGTGCCAGCAGTGAACACAAGAGCACAGATACGCAGTATTTT. Protein sequence: CASSEHKSTDTQYF.

The CDR3 nucleotides are TGCGCCAGCAGCTTGGAGGCAGGAGCGCTGTACTTC. This gives the protein CASSLEAGALYF. This chain connects TRBV5-1 to TRBJ2-7; no definite D call. Trimming cost V 0 bases and J 12 bases, with 13 bases left between them. Per germline, CDR1 SGHRS and CDR2 YFSETQ. The CDR3 contains 12 residues.

This clonotype occurred a few times. The CDR3 nucleotides are TGCAGTGCTAGAGTGCGGACTAGCGGGACTCATTACAATGAGCAGTTCTTC. It is translated as CSARVRTSGTHYNEQFF. The chain carries TRBV20-1 and TRBJ2-1; 12 bases align to TRBD2. The V gene end was trimmed by 1 base and the J gene end by 4 bases; junction bases not matched to a gene: 8. The CDR3 consists of 17 residues. Germline V gives CDR1 DFQATT, CDR2 SNEGSKA (reference sequence).

This clonotype has just a few counts. The rearrangement joins TRBV15 to TRBJ1-1, with TRBD1 matching 7 bases. This CDR3 has 14 amino acids. Looked up from germline, CDR1 is LNHNV and CDR2 is YYDKDF (reference sequence). V gave up 0 bases and J gave up 11 bases; unmatched junction bases: 9. This chain's CDR3 is CATSREGTVRVAFF. As DNA, the CDR3 is TGTGCCACCAGCAGAGAAGGGACAGTCCGTGTTGCTTTCTTT.

J is TRBJ2-1 and V is TRBV29-1, with D possibly being TRBD1 or TRBD2 (5 bases each). Germline V gene sequence: CDR1 SQVTM, CDR2 ANQGSEA. V lost 7 bases, J lost 0 bases, and 13 bases lay in between. The CDR3 sequence is 14 residues long. The CDR3 loop is CSAPRGGSYNEQFF. DNA for the CDR3: TGCAGCGCCCCACGTGGGGGCTCCTACAATGAGCAGTTCTTC.

This sequence joins TRBV6-5 and TRBJ2-4, with D tentatively TRBD1 (6 bases). The J call could be wrong; TRBJ2-7 is a better fit for the DNA end. The CDR3 length is 13 residues. Germline assignment: CDR1 MNHEY and CDR2 SVGAGI. The CDR3 DNA follows: TGTGCCAGCAGACAGGGCTTATCCTACGAGCAGTACTTC. Protein product: CASRQGLSYEQYF.

The rearrangement joins TRBV6-5 to TRBJ1-5, with a weak D call TRBD1 (5 bases). This CDR3 is 13 amino acids long. Per germline, CDR1 MNHEY and CDR2 SVGAGI. V gave up 8 bases and J gave up 1 base, with 9 bases separating them. The CDR3 DNA is TGTGCCAGCTGCAGGGCCAGCAATCAGCCCCAGCATTTT. This codes for CASCRASNQPQHF.

This clonotype turned up a few times. This chain connects TRBV7-9 to TRBJ2-3; a weak D match, TRBD2 (5 bases). The CDR3 totals 16 residues. V lost 1 base and J 2 bases, leaving 13 bases between the germline ends. Germline lookup yields CDR1 SEHNR and CDR2 FQNEAQ (reference sequence). CDR3 coding DNA: TGTGCCAGCAGCTTAGATCGGACTCATTTCACAGATACGCAGTATTTT. Residues: CASSLDRTHFTDTQYF.

This chain joins TRBV6-2 or TRBV6-3 and TRBJ1-5; D remains unclear. Per the germline V gene, CDR1 is MNHEY and CDR2 is SVGEGT. V lost 0 bases, J lost 4 bases, and 13 bases lay in between. The CDR3 extends over 16 amino acids. Here the CDR3 reads CASSYSRGRRNQPQHF. The CDR3 DNA reads as TGTGCCAGCAGTTACTCGAGAGGACGGCGTAATCAGCCCCAGCATTTT.

The chain has TRBV12-3 or TRBV12-4 and TRBJ1-5, with TRBD1 matching over 8 bases. The length of the CDR3 is 15 residues. V trimming: 6 bases; J trimming: 5 bases; junction bases outside the gene matches: 9. The CDR3: CASSPSGQGDQPQHF. The CDR3 DNA follows: TGTGCCAGCAGCCCCTCTGGACAGGGAGATCAGCCCCAGCATTTT.

The V and J genes are TRBV10-3 and TRBJ2-7; TRBD1 is a possible D gene (5 bases). With 2 bases removed from V and 1 base from J, the gap between germline ends came to 9 bases. This CDR3 has 14 residues. Germline CDR1 ENHRY, CDR2 SYGVKD. CDR3 sequence: CAISEPRQSYEQYF. The CDR3 DNA is TGTGCCATCAGTGAGCCACGACAGTCCTACGAGCAGTACTTC.

CDR3 loop: CASSPVETSYGYTF. The CDR3 DNA is TGTGCCAGCAGCCCGGTTGAGACAAGCTATGGCTACACCTTC. V usage is TRBV9 and J usage is TRBJ1-2; D remains unclear. The CDR3 loop spans 14 amino acids. CDR1 SGDLS and CDR2 YYNGEE come from the germline V gene. Trimming removed 4 bases from V and 4 bases from J, with 14 bases in between.

In its sample, this clonotype was seen once. The rearrangement joins TRBV12-3 or TRBV12-4 to TRBJ2-2, with 8 bases matching TRBD2. The CDR3 spans 18 residues. V lost 5 bases and J lost 0; bases outside the gene matches: 11. CDR3 residues: CASSTRTSPGANTGELFF. The CDR3 DNA sequence: TGTGCCAGCAGTACTCGGACTAGCCCGGGCGCGAACACCGGGGAGCTGTTTTTT.

This clonotype has a handful of counts. The rearrangement joins TRBV20-1 to TRBJ2-1, with TRBD2 matching over 7 bases. The trim removed 3 bases at V and 8 bases at J, leaving 10 bases unmatched. CDR1 and CDR2 from the germline V gene are DFQATT and SNEGSKA (reference sequence). The CDR3 sequence is 14 residues long. CDR3 protein: CSASSGGFVDEQFF. DNA of the CDR3: TGCAGTGCTAGTTCCGGGGGGTTCGTCGATGAGCAGTTCTTC.

The V and J genes are TRBV27 and TRBJ1-2; D call uncertain. Germline V gene lookup returns CDR1 MNHEY and CDR2 SMNVEV (reference sequence). V lost 5 bases and J 7 bases, leaving 14 bases between the germline ends. The length of the CDR3 is 13 residues. DNA for the CDR3: TGTGCCAGCAGTCCTCGGCTGGTAGGTGGCTACACCTTC. Its protein is CASSPRLVGGYTF.

About this clonotype: A clone one base away is much larger, so this may be a read error. The rearrangement joins TRBV7-3 to TRBJ2-5; maybe TRBD2 (6 bases). The CDR3 length is 15 residues. Germline CDR1 reads SGHTA; CDR2 reads FQGTGA. The germline V and J ends were trimmed by 1 base and 11 bases, with 20 bases remaining between them. CDR3 region: CASSLMAGKYNEQYF. The CDR3 bases are TGTGCCAGCAGCTTAATGGCGGGAAAATACAATGAGCAGTACTTC.

This clonotype was detected only a few times. V usage is TRBV20-1 and J usage is TRBJ2-1; 7 bases agree with TRBD2. CDR1 is DFQATT, CDR2 SNEGSKA, per germline (reference sequence). V lost 1 base to trimming and J lost 0 bases; unmatched junction nucleotides: 6. The CDR3 loop spans 16 amino acids. CDR3 nucleotides: TGCAGTGCTAGAGTCAAAGCTAGCGGCTCCTACAATGAGCAGTTCTTC. Residues: CSARVKASGSYNEQFF.